These 18 T cell receptor beta chains were all obtained from the same sample, sequenced in a study of blood T cell repertoires in COVID-19 (TCRdb year 2020). The library was built by means of the immunoSEQ multiplex PCR assay. In TCRdb, the immuneACCESS table is reduced to in-frame sequences with V and J assigned. These tables do not hold every clone; where another copy was compared, an unresolved V gene accounts for under half, and the others remain unexplained. The sample records over 70,000 clones, more than 75% of which are singletons. About 7% of the sample is taken by the ten largest. The sequenced material came from peripheral blood. The source is a man aged 65 to 79 with acute or convalescent COVID-19.

The J gene is TRBJ2-7, the V gene TRBV4-1; 8 bases are a match to TRBD1. The germline V gene encodes CDR1 MGHRA and CDR2 YSYEKL. With V trimmed by 4 bases and J by 2 bases, 7 bases remained unmatched. The CDR3 runs 15 residues. Written as DNA, the CDR3 is TGCGCCAGCAGCCTGGGGGCAGGGGGCGCCTACGAGCAGTACTTC. Residues: CASSLGAGGAYEQYF.

The chain combines TRBV19 with TRBJ1-5; D not resolved. Trimming stripped 5 bases from V and 4 bases from J, with 9 bases between. The length of the CDR3 is 13 residues. Germline CDR1 and CDR2: LNHDA and SQIVND (reference sequence). As DNA, the CDR3 is TGTGCCAGTAGTTTCGGCAGGAATCAGCCCCAGCATTTT. Protein product: CASSFGRNQPQHF. The whole variable domain, filled in from reference TRBV19 and TRBJ1-5, reads DGGITQSPKYLFRKEGQNVTLSCEQNLNHDAMYWYRQDPGQGLRLIYYSQIVNDFQKGDIAEGYSVSREKKESFPLTVTSAQKNPTAFYLCASSFGRNQPQHFGDGTRLSIL.

The chain carries TRBV5-1 and TRBJ2-3, with D uncertain. Germline assignment: CDR1 SGHRS and CDR2 YFSETQ. The CDR3 loop spans 11 amino acids. The V and J ends lost 2 bases and 6 bases respectively, with 4 bases between them. CDR3 in DNA: TGCGCCAGCAGCTTTATGGATACGCAGTATTTT. This codes for CASSFMDTQYF.

V usage is TRBV9 and J usage is TRBJ1-1; weak D call: TRBD1 (5 bases). The CDR3 has 15 residues. Germline assignment: CDR1 SGDLS and CDR2 YYNGEE. The V gene lost 3 bases and the J gene lost 3 bases, with 15 bases spanning the gap. The CDR3 reads CASSEGSSKDTEAFF. The DNA of the CDR3 is TGTGCCAGCAGCGAGGGGTCATCGAAAGACACTGAAGCTTTCTTT.

The rearrangement uses TRBV4-2 and TRBJ2-3; 14 nucleotides line up with TRBD2. Germline CDR1 and CDR2: LGHNA and YNFKEQ. V was pared by 0 bases and J by 0 bases, with 8 bases of the junction left unmatched. The CDR3 covers 20 residues. In nucleotides, the CDR3 is TGTGCCAGCAGCCAAGATTGGGGGACTAGCGGGGGTCCTAGCACAGATACGCAGTATTTT. This codes for CASSQDWGTSGGPSTDTQYF.

This clone was seen a handful of times. V and J are TRBV28 and TRBJ1-4, with TRBD1 as a possible D gene (6 bases). The CDR3 sequence is 12 residues long. With 5 bases removed from V and 8 bases from J, the gap between germline ends came to 9 bases. Per the germline V gene, CDR1 is MDHEN and CDR2 is SYDVKM. For the CDR3, the DNA is TGTGCCAGCAGTGGACAGTTGGAAAAACTGTTTTTT. Amino acid sequence: CASSGQLEKLFF.

This sequence joins TRBV6-5 and TRBJ1-1; D is ambiguous. The germline V gene encodes CDR1 MNHEY and CDR2 SVGAGI. With 8 bases removed from V and 5 bases from J, the gap between germline ends came to 18 bases. CDR3 length equals 14 residues. The CDR3 reads CASFGVAGVTEAFF. The CDR3 DNA follows: TGTGCCAGCTTCGGGGTGGCGGGTGTAACTGAAGCTTTCTTT.

This chain uses TRBV7-3 with TRBJ2-3; D unresolved. Trimming cost V 7 bases and J 4 bases, with 21 bases left between them. CDR3 length: 16 residues. Looked up from germline, CDR1 is SGHTA and CDR2 is FQGTGA. Here the CDR3 reads CASTSQPGGVPDTQYF. The CDR3 nucleotides read TGTGCCAGCACTTCCCAACCTGGCGGAGTCCCAGATACGCAGTATTTT.

This clone was counted between two and nine times. The chain employs TRBV15 and TRBJ2-1; TRBD2 matches at 11 bases. CDR3 length equals 14 residues. Per germline, CDR1 LNHNV and CDR2 YYDKDF (reference sequence). Unmatched junction bases numbered 0, after V lost 1 base and J lost 7 bases. The CDR3 loop is CATSRGLAGNEQFF. Written as DNA, the CDR3 is TGTGCCACCAGCAGAGGACTAGCGGGGAATGAGCAGTTCTTC.

With regard to this clone: At one end the junction does not follow the germline gene, possibly because of a read error. The V call is TRBV19, the J call TRBJ2-2, with 10 bases that match TRBD1. CDR1 is LNHDA and CDR2 is SQIVND in the germline V gene (reference sequence). This CDR3 is 12 amino acids long. DNA for the CDR3: TGTGCCAGTAGTATAAGGACAGGGGGGCTGTTTTTT. Protein product: CASSIRTGGLFF.

This clone was counted a few times. The rearrangement joins TRBV6-5 to TRBJ2-3; the D gene is possibly TRBD1 (6 bases). Germline loops: CDR1 MNHEY, CDR2 SVGAGI. The V and J ends lost 6 bases and 0 bases respectively, with 13 bases between them. The CDR3 is 15 residues long. This CDR3 is CASRLTGSSTDTQYF. CDR3 DNA sequence: TGTGCCAGCAGATTGACAGGTTCTAGCACAGATACGCAGTATTTT.

The chain is built from TRBV30 and TRBJ1-1; no firm D call. Germline CDR1 is GTSNPN and CDR2 is SVGIG (reference sequence). The CDR3 runs 14 residues. With 3 bases removed from V and 0 bases from J, the gap between germline ends came to 11 bases. The CDR3 DNA reads TGTGCCTGGAGCCTACCGGCGGTGAACACTGAAGCTTTCTTT. This codes for CAWSLPAVNTEAFF.

The rearrangement joins TRBV25-1 to TRBJ1-2; 7 nucleotides match TRBD1. CDR1 and CDR2 (germline): MGHDK, SYGVNS. The CDR3 length is 17 residues. Trimming cost V 4 bases and J 3 bases; bases outside gene matches: 14. The CDR3 DNA reads as TGTGCCAGCAGTGGGAGGGGGCGCTTACCAGTGGACTATGGCTACACCTTC. Protein product: CASSGRGRLPVDYGYTF.

The chain couples TRBV12-3 or TRBV12-4 to TRBJ2-2; no definite D call. CDR3 length: 13 amino acids. Trimming removed 2 bases from V and 3 bases from J, with 4 bases in between. CDR3 sequence: CASSLRDTGELFF. DNA of the CDR3: TGTGCCAGCAGTTTAAGAGACACCGGGGAGCTGTTTTTT.

V gene TRBV5-6 combines with J gene TRBJ1-1; 7 positions match TRBD1. This CDR3 has 17 amino acids. Unmatched junction bases numbered 19, after V lost 4 bases and J lost 7 bases. CDR1 SGHDT and CDR2 YYEEEE come from the germline V gene. The CDR3 coding sequence is TGTGCCAGCAGCCCTAATCCCCTCGACAGGGTTATCGTTGAAGCTTTCTTT. As protein: CASSPNPLDRVIVEAFF.

The chain recombines TRBV5-1 with TRBJ2-7, with a possible D match to TRBD2 (5 bases). The germline V and J ends were trimmed by 2 bases and 0 bases, with 15 bases remaining between them. The CDR3 has 16 amino acids. The germline gives CDR1 SGHRS, CDR2 YFSETQ. The CDR3 bases are TGCGCCAGCAGCTTACTATCACTGGGGAGCTCCTACGAGCAGTACTTC. Protein sequence: CASSLLSLGSSYEQYF.

The V call is TRBV27, the J call TRBJ2-2, with D perhaps matching TRBD2 (6 bases). The CDR3 is made up of 15 amino acids. Germline V CDR1 and CDR2: MNHEY, SMNVEV (reference sequence). With 5 bases removed from V and 2 bases from J, the gap between germline ends came to 12 bases. The CDR3: CASSPGLGNTGELFF. CDR3 nucleotides: TGTGCCAGCAGTCCGGGACTGGGAAACACCGGGGAGCTGTTTTTT.

The chain employs TRBV24-1 and TRBJ2-3; 7 nucleotides line up with TRBD1. The length of the CDR3 is 15 residues. The germline gives CDR1 KGHDR, CDR2 SFDVKD. The ends lost 4 bases at V and 2 bases at J; junction bases unmatched: 5. CDR3 DNA: TGTGCCACCAGTGACCCCGGGACAGTCACAGATACGCAGTATTTT. Translating gives CATSDPGTVTDTQYF.